This record concerns one T cell receptor (beta chain) sequence. The Seattle site enrolled patients during active infection and followed them longitudinally. The table came from immunoSEQ multiplex PCR; TCRdb's copy has only in-frame clones and leaves some out. There are some 390,000 clones in the sample; approximately 89% occur only once, and about 2.5% lies in the top ten. These data are taken from a study of blood T cell repertoires in COVID-19. Study as a whole: Sites in the United States, Italy and Spain provided acute and convalescent COVID-19 samples. The analysed material was cDNA or gDNA that came from T cells, B-cell-depleted T cells, or PBMCs.

The V end lost 4 bases, the J end lost 2 bases, and 17 bases lay between the germline ends. CDR1 SGHAT and CDR2 FQNNGV come from the germline V gene. This CDR3 has 16 amino acids. The receptor was derived from a woman aged 60-75 years with COVID-19, enrolled during active disease. Source material: peripheral blood. The chain recombines TRBV11-2 with TRBJ1-1, with D maybe TRBD1 (6 bases). CDR3 loop: CASSSRFSRGNTEAFF. The CDR3 DNA is TGTGCCAGCAGCTCGCGTTTCTCCAGGGGAAACACTGAAGCTTTCTTT.